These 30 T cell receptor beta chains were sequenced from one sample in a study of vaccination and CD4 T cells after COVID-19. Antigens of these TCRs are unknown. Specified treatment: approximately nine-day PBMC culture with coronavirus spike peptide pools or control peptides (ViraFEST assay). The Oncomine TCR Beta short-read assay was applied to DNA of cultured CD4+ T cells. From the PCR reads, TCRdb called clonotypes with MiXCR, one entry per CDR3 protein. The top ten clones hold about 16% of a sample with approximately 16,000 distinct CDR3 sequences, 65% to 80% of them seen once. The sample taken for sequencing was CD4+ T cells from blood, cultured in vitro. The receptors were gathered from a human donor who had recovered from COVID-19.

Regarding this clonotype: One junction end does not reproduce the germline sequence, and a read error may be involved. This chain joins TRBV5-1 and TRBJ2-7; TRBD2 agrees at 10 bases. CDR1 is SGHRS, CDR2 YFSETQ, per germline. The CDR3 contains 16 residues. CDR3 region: CASSPILGLAADTDNF. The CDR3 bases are TGCGCCAGCAGCCCGATCCTCGGACTAGCGGCCGACACAGACAACTTC.

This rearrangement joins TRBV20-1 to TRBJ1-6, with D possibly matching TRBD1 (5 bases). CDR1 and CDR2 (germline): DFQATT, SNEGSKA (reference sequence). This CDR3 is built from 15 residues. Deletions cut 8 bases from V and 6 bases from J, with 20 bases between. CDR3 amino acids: CSLTDQGSGNSPLHF. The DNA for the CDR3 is TGCAGTCTGACTGACCAGGGTAGTGGTAATTCACCCCTCCACTTT.

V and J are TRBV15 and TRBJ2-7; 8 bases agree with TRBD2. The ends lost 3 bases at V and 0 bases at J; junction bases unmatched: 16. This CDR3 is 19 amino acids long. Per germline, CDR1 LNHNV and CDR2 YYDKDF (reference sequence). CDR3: CATSREEYALADSSYEQYF. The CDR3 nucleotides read TGTGCCACCAGCAGGGAGGAATACGCACTAGCGGATAGCTCCTACGAGCAGTACTTC.

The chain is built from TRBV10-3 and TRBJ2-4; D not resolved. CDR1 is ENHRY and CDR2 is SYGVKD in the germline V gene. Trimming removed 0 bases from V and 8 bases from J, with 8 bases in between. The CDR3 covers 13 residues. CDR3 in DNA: TGTGCCATCAGTGAGTCCGGTTCGGACATTCAGTACTTC. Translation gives CAISESGSDIQYF.

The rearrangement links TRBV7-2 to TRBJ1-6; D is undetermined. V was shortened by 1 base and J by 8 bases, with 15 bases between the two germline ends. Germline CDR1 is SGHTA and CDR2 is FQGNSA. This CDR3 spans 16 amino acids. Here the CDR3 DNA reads TGTGCCAGCAGCTTAGTTGTTGGGCCGGCTCATTCACCCCTCCACTTT. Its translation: CASSLVVGPAHSPLHF.

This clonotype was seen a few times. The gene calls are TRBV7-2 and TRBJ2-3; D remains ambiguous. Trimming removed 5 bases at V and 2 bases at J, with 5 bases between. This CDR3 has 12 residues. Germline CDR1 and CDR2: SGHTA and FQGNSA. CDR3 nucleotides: TGTGCCAGCAGCCCTTACACAGATACGCAGTATTTT. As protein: CASSPYTDTQYF.

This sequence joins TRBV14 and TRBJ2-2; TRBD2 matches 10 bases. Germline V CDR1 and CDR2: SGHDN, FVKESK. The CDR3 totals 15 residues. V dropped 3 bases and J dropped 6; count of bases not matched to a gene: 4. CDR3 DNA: TGTGCCAGCAGCCACTCTAGCGGGAGCCCCGGGGAGCTGTTTTTT. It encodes CASSHSSGSPGELFF.

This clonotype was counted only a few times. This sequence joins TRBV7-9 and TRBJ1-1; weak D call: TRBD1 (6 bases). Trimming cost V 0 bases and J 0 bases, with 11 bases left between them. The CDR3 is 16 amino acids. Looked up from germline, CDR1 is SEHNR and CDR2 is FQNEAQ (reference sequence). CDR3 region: CASSLARGALNTEAFF. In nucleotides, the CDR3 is TGTGCCAGCAGCTTAGCGCGGGGGGCACTGAACACTGAAGCTTTCTTT.

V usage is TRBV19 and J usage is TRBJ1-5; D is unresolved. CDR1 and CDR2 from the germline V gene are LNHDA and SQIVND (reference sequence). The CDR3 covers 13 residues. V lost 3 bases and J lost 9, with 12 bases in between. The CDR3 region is CASSIITIGPQHF. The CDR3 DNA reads TGTGCCAGTAGTATTATCACCATCGGGCCCCAGCATTTT.

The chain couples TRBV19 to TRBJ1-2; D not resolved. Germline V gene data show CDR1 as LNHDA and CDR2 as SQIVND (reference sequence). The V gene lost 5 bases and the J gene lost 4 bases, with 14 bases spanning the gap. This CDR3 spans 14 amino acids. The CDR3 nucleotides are TGTGCCAGTAGTGGAGGGTTATGGGCCTATGGCTACACCTTC. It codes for CASSGGLWAYGYTF.

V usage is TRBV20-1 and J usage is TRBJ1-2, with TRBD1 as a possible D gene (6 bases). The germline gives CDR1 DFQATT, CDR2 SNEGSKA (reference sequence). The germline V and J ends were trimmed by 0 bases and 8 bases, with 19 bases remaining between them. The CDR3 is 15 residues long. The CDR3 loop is CSARDEGRGRLGYTF. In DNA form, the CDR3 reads TGCAGTGCTAGAGATGAGGGCAGGGGAAGGTTGGGCTACACCTTC.

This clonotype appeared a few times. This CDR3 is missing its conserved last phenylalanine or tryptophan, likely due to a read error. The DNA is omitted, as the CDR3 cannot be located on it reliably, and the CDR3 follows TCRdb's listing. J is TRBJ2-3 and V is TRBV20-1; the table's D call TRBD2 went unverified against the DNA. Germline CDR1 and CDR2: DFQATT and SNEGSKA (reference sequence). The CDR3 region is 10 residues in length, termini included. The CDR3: CSARALRLPL.

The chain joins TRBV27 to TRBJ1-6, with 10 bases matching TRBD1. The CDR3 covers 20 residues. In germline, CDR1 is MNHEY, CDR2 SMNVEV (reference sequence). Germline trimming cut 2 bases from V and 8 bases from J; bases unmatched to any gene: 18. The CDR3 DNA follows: TGTGCCAGCAGTTTAGAGGGGACAGGGGCCGTTCTCGTATTGGATTCACCCCTCCACTTT. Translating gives CASSLEGTGAVLVLDSPLHF.

The chain's CDR3 is CASSLGGTGGISPLHF. In nucleotides, the CDR3 is TGTGCCAGCAGCTTAGGGGGGACAGGAGGGATTTCACCCCTCCACTTT. The chain carries TRBV7-2 and TRBJ1-6; TRBD1 agrees at 8 bases. Germline CDR1 reads SGHTA; CDR2 reads FQGNSA. The CDR3 spans 16 residues. V was pared by 1 base and J by 9 bases, with 8 bases of the junction left unmatched.

The CDR3 DNA reads as TGCAGTGCTCGGGGCCCCAATTCACCCCTCCACTTT. Its protein is CSARGPNSPLHF. The chain combines TRBV20-1 with TRBJ1-6, with D maybe TRBD1 (5 bases). This CDR3 is built from 12 residues. Trimming left V 5 bases short and J 7 bases short, with 9 bases between. Germline V gene data show CDR1 as DFQATT and CDR2 as SNEGSKA (reference sequence).

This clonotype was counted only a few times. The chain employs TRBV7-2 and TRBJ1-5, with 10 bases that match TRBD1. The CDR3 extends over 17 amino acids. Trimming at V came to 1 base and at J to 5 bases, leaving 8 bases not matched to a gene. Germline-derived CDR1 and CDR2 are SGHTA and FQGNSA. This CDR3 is CASSLGPGQGRYQPQHF. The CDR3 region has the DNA TGTGCCAGCAGCTTAGGTCCGGGACAGGGGAGGTATCAGCCCCAGCATTTT.

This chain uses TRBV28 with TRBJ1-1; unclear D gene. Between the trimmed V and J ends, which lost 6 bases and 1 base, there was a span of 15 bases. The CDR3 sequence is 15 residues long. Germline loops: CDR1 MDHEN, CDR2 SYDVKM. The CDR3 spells CASSLTLSRNTEAFF. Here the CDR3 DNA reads TGTGCCAGCAGCCTAACCCTGTCTCGGAACACTGAAGCTTTCTTT.

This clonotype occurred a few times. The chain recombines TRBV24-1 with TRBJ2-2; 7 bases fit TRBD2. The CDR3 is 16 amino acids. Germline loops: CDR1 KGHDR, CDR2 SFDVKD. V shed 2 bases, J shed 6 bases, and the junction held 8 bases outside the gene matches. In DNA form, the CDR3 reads TGTGCCACCAGTGATTATAGGTCAGGGAGGGCCGGGGAGCTGTTTTTT. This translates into CATSDYRSGRAGELFF.

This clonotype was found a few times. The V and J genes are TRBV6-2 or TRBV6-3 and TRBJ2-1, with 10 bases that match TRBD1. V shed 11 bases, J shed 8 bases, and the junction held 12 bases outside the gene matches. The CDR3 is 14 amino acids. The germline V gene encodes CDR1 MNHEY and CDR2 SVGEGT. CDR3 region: CAHAQTGGWDEQFF. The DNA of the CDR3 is TGTGCCCACGCCCAGACAGGGGGCTGGGATGAGCAGTTCTTC.

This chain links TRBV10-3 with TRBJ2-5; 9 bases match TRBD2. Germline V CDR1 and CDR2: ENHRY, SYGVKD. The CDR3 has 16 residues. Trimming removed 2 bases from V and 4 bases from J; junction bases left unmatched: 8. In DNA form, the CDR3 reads TGTGCCATCAGTGAGGCAGCGGGCGGGAGGGGAGAGACCCAGTACTTC. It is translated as CAISEAAGGRGETQYF.

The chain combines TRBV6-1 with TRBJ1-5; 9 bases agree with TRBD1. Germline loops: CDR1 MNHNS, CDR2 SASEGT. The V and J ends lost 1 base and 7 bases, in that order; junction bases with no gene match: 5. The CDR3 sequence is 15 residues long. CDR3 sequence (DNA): TGTGCCAGCAGTGAAGTCTTGACAGGGGGACAGCCCCAGCATTTT. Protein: CASSEVLTGGQPQHF.

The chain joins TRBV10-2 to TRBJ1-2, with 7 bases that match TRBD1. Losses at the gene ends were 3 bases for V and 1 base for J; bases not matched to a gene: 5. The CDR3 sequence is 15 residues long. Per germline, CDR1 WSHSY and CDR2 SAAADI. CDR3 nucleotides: TGCGCCAGCAGTGACCCGGGACAGATTAACTATGGCTACACCTTC. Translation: CASSDPGQINYGYTF.

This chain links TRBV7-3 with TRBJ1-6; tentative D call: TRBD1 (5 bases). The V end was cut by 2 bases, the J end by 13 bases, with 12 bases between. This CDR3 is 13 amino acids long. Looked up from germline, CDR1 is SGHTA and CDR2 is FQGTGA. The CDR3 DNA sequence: TGTGCCAGCAGCTTAGTGGCCCGGGACCCCCTCCACTTT. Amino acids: CASSLVARDPLHF.

CDR3 sequence: CASSLLAGKETQYF. The CDR3, as DNA: TGTGCCAGCAGCTTACTAGCGGGAAAAGAGACCCAGTACTTC. V and J are TRBV11-1 and TRBJ2-5; 9 nucleotides line up with TRBD2. The germline V gene encodes CDR1 SGHAT and CDR2 FQDESV (reference sequence). V shed 2 bases, J shed 3 bases, and the junction held 1 base outside the gene matches. CDR3 size: 14 residues.

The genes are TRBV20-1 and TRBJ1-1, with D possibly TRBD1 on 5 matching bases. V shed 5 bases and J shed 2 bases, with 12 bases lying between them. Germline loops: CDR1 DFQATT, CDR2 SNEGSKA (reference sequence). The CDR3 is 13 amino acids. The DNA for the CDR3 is TGCAGTGCTGCGGACAACCCTAACACTGAAGCTTTCTTT. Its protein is CSAADNPNTEAFF.

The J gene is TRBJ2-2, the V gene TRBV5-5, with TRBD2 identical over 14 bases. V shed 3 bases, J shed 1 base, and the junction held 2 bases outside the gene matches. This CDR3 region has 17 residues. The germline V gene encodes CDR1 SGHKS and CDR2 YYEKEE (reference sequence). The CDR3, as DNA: TGTGCCAGCAGCTCCGGGACTAGCGGGAGGAACACCGGGGAGCTGTTTTTT. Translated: CASSSGTSGRNTGELFF.

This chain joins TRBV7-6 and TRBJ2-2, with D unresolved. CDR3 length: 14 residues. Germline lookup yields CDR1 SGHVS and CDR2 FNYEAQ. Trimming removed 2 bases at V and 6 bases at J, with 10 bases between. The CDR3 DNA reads TGTGCCAGCAGCTTAAGTGTTTCAGCCGGGGAGCTGTTTTTT. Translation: CASSLSVSAGELFF.

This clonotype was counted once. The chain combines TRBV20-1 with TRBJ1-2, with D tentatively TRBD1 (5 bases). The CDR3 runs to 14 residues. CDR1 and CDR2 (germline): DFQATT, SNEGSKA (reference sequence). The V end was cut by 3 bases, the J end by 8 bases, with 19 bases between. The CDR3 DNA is TGCAGTGCTAGTTTGGGGGGGTCGGTCGGGGGCTACACCTTC. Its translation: CSASLGGSVGGYTF.

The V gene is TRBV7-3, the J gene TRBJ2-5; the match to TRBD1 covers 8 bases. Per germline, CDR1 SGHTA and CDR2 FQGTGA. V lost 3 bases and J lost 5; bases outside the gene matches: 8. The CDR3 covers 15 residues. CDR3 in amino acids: CASSLGRGPRETQYF. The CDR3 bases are TGTGCCAGCAGCTTGGGCAGGGGGCCTCGGGAGACCCAGTACTTC.

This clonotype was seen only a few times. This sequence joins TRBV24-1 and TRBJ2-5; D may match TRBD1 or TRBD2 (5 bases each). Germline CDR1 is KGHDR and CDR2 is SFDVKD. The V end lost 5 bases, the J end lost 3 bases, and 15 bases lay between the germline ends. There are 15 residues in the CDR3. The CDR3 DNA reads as TGTGCCACCAGTGGCCGGCCGCTGGGGGAAGAGACCCAGTACTTC. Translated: CATSGRPLGEETQYF.